Detailed here is one T cell receptor beta chain. RNA was isolated and reverse transcribed to cDNA, the sequencing template. Sequencing used immunoSEQ multiplex PCR; TCRdb keeps in-frame clones, though not all of them. Of about 160,000 clones in the sample, roughly 65% are singletons; the top ten hold approximately 0.91%. Indicated treatment: oral pan-JAK inhibitor, 5-10 mg twice daily. This entry belongs to a study of CD8+ T cells in alopecia areata. The CDR3 sequence is 14 residues long. Trimming shortened V by 4 bases and J by 4 bases, and 13 bases separated the two germline ends. Germline loops: CDR1 MNHEY, CDR2 SVGAGI.

The material was CD4+ T cells sorted from blood, obtained at week 4, from a patient treated with tofacitinib. The rearrangement joins TRBV6-5 to TRBJ1-1; D may be TRBD1 (6 bases). This clonotype was obtained from a human donor with alopecia areata. The CDR3: CASSSLLRGTEAFF. CDR3 in DNA: TGTGCCAGCAGTTCCCTACTCAGGGGCACTGAAGCTTTCTTT.